What follows is one T cell receptor beta chain and its context. As yet, its antigen is unknown. This entry comes from a study of T-cell reconstitution after alpha-beta-depleted transplantation in children. Preparing the TCRbeta library involved the use of unique molecular identifiers. TCRdb called the PCR reads again in MiXCR, with one record for every CDR3 protein. This table has under 450,000 distinct CDR3 sequences, 15% to 20% appearing once. This CDR3 contains 18 residues. From germline, CDR1 is MGHRA and CDR2 YSYEKL. The ends were cut back, 4 bases at V and 0 bases at J, with 16 bases in the middle. Study-level results: At around two months after transplant, the alpha-beta T cells were reportedly derived from several hundred expanded clones that came from non-depleted graft cells. Counts and diversity of T cells one year after transplant came mostly from newly produced T cells. There were some patients whose high TCRbeta diversity at day 60 came from surviving recipient T cells and thymic progenitors.

Sample: PBMCs, mostly from graft donor cells, taken 360 days after TCRalphabeta/CD19-depleted stem cell transplant. This sequence joins TRBV4-1 and TRBJ2-6; tentatively, D is TRBD1 (6 bases). This clonotype was sampled from a boy in the first two years of life who had a stem cell transplant for Wiskott-Aldrich syndrome, so the T cells may come from the graft donor. CDR3 protein: CASSPRTALHSGANVLTF. The DNA for the CDR3 is TGCGCCAGCAGCCCAAGGACAGCCTTACACTCTGGGGCCAACGTCCTGACTTTC.